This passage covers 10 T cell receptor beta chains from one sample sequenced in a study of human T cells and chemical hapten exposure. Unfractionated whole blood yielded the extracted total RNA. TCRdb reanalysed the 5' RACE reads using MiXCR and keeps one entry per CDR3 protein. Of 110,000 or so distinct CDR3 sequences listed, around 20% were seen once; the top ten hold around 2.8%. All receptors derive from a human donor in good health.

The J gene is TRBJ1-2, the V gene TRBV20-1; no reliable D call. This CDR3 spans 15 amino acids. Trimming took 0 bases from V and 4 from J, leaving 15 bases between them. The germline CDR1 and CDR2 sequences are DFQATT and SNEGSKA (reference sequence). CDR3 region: CSARDGTRTSYGYTF. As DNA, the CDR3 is TGCAGTGCTAGAGATGGTACGAGAACTAGCTATGGCTACACCTTC.

The CDR3 is CASSWRGLAGETQYF. The CDR3, as DNA: TGTGCCAGCAGTTGGAGGGGACTAGCCGGGGAGACCCAGTACTTC. The chain uses TRBV6-5 and TRBJ2-5; 9 bases map to TRBD2. Germline CDR1 and CDR2: MNHEY and SVGAGI. Trimming took 4 bases from V and 5 from J; bases not matched to a gene: 8. This CDR3 has 15 amino acids.

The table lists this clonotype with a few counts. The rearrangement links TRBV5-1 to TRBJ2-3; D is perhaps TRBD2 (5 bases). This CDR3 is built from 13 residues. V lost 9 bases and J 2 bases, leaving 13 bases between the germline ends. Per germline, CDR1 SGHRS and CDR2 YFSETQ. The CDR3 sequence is CATRLDFTDTQYF. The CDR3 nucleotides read TGCGCCACCCGCCTGGACTTCACAGATACGCAGTATTTT. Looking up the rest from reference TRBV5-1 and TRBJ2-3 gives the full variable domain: KAGVTQTPRYLIKTRGQQVTLSCSPISGHRSVSWYQQTPGQGLQFLFEYFSETQRNKGNFPGRFSGRQFSNSRSEMNVSTLELGDSALYLCATRLDFTDTQYFGPGTRLTVL.

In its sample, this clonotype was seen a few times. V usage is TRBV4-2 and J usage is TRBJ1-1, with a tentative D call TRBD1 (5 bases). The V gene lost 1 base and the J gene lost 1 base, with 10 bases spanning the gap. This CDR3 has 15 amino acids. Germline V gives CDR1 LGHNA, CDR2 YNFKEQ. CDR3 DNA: TGTGCCAGCAGCCAAGTTACGGGGGGGAACACTGAAGCTTTCTTT. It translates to CASSQVTGGNTEAFF.

The CDR3 DNA reads as TGTGCCTGGAGTGTGGCCGATAATCAGCCCCAGCATTTT. Residues: CAWSVADNQPQHF. The rearrangement uses TRBV30 and TRBJ1-5; D is uncertain. V lost 0 bases and J 4 bases, leaving 7 bases between the germline ends. This CDR3 has 13 residues. Germline V lookup: CDR1 GTSNPN, CDR2 SVGIG (reference sequence).

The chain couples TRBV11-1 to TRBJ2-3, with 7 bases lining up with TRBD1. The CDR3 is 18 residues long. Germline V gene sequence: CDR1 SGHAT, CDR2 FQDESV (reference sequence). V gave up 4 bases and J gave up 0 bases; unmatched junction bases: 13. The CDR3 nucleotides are TGTGCCAGCAGCTCCCCCAAGGACAGGCGATCTAGCACAGATACGCAGTATTTT. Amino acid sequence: CASSSPKDRRSSTDTQYF.

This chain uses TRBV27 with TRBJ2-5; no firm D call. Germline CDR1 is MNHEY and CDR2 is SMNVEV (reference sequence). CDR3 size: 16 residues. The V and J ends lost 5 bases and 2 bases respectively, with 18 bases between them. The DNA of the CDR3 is TGTGCCAGCAGTCCCTACAGTCGAGTAACGCAAGAGACCCAGTACTTC. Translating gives CASSPYSRVTQETQYF.

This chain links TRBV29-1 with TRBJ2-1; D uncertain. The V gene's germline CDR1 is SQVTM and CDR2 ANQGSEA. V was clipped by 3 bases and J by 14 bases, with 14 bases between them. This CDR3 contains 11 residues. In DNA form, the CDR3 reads TGCAGCGTTGATACCGGCAGGCCAAAGTTCTTC. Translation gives CSVDTGRPKFF.

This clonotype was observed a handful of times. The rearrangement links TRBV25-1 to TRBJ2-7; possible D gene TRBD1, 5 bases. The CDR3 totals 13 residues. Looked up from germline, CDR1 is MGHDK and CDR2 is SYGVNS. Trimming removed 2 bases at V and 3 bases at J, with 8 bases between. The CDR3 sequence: CASSEGRDYEQYF. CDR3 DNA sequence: TGTGCCAGCAGTGAAGGCAGGGACTACGAGCAGTACTTC.

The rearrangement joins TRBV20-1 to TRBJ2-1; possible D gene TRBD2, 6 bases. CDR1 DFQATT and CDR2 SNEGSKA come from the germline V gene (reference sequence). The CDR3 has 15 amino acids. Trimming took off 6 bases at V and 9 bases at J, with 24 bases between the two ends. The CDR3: CSARTRGRRRGEQFF. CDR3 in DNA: TGCAGTGCGCGAACCCGGGGGAGGCGCAGAGGTGAGCAGTTCTTC.